This T cell receptor beta chain was sequenced for a study of Ad26.COV2.S vaccination and SARS-CoV-2 variants. Treatment denoted: roughly 18 received Ad26.COV2.S at low or high dose, single or two shots; about 5 received placebo; per-sample allocation not given. Samples analyzed were those drawn on day 63 after the first vaccine or placebo injection. On this clone: Its specificity is unknown.

General study results and limits: Quantification of TCR breadth and depth may have yielded underestimates of total T cell responses.

TCRdb keeps only in-frame clones here, not all; method: immunoSEQ multiplex PCR. The sample has about 390,000 clones; 70% to 90% are singletons. The sequence was collected from a person aged 18-60 years who received the Ad26.COV2.S COVID-19 vaccine or a placebo. Here the sequenced sample was peripheral blood, taken in a trial of Ad26.COV2.S vaccine versus placebo.

The CDR3 region has the DNA TGTGCCAGCTCCCCCTACAGGGACCTTTCCTACAATGAGCAGTTCTTC. Translating gives CASSPYRDLSYNEQFF. V is TRBV5-6 and J is TRBJ2-1; a possible D gene is TRBD1 (6 bases). V lost 7 bases and J lost 1, with 18 bases in between. This CDR3 comprises 16 residues. Germline loops: CDR1 SGHDT, CDR2 YYEEEE.